The 26 T cell receptor beta chains listed next were all sequenced from one sample in a study of early T cells in non-severe SARS-CoV-2 infection. TCRdb itself ran the 5' RACE reads through MiXCR, one entry per CDR3 protein. The profile shows 50,000 to 60,000 distinct CDR3 sequences, approximately 6.2% of them singletons. Material: whole blood. Receptors originate from an adult who was a healthcare worker with PCR-confirmed SARS-CoV-2 infection or an uninfected control (not recorded which).

The V gene is TRBV7-9, the J gene TRBJ2-7; tentative D call: TRBD2 (6 bases). The CDR3 extends over 15 amino acids. V lost 5 bases and J 0 bases, leaving 14 bases between the germline ends. Germline V lookup: CDR1 SEHNR, CDR2 FQNEAQ (reference sequence). The CDR3 loop reads CASSQNRDFSYEQYF. The CDR3 DNA sequence: TGTGCCAGCAGCCAAAACCGGGACTTCTCCTACGAGCAGTACTTC.

The V gene is TRBV12-5, the J gene TRBJ1-1, with D possibly matching TRBD1 (5 bases). Germline V gene data show CDR1 as LGHNT and CDR2 as FRNRAP. The CDR3 runs to 12 residues. Trimming removed 4 bases from V and 8 bases from J, with 11 bases in between. The CDR3 reads CASGWDDGEAFF. CDR3 sequence (DNA): TGTGCTAGTGGTTGGGACGACGGGGAAGCTTTCTTT.

The rearrangement uses TRBV4-2 and TRBJ2-3, with 7 bases lining up with TRBD1. V shed 4 bases and J 1 base; nucleotides not matched to a gene: 11. Germline V gene data show CDR1 as LGHNA and CDR2 as YNFKEQ. The CDR3 covers 17 residues. The CDR3 region is CASSPRAGGDGTDTQYF. The CDR3 coding sequence is TGTGCCAGCAGCCCGAGGGCAGGGGGAGATGGCACAGATACGCAGTATTTT.

At least ten counts were recorded for this clonotype. V and J are TRBV7-6 and TRBJ1-4, with D perhaps TRBD1 (5 bases). Germline CDR1 is SGHVS and CDR2 is FNYEAQ. CDR3 size: 14 residues. V lost 2 bases and J 8 bases, leaving 12 bases between the germline ends. CDR3 nucleotides: TGTGCCAGCAGCTTAACAGGCGGGGGAGAAAAACTGTTTTTT. This sequence encodes CASSLTGGGEKLFF.

The V and J genes are TRBV20-1 and TRBJ2-7; no clear D gene. CDR3 size: 11 residues. V lost 1 base to trimming and J lost 2 bases, with 3 bases between them. The germline CDR1 and CDR2 sequences are DFQATT and SNEGSKA (reference sequence). The CDR3 reads CSARATYEQYF. The CDR3 DNA sequence: TGCAGTGCTAGAGCAACCTACGAGCAGTACTTC.

This clonotype was seen at least ten times. J is TRBJ1-1 and V is TRBV5-1; 9 nucleotides align to TRBD1. Trimming at V came to 4 bases and at J to 5 bases, leaving 12 bases not matched to a gene. This CDR3 has 16 amino acids. Germline V lookup: CDR1 SGHRS, CDR2 YFSETQ. CDR3 protein: CASSLIPGQGNTEAFF. The CDR3 DNA sequence: TGCGCCAGCAGCCTCATCCCGGGACAGGGAAATACTGAAGCTTTCTTT.

Many counts were recorded for this clonotype. The chain recombines TRBV20-1 with TRBJ2-2; the match to TRBD2 covers 15 bases. The CDR3 is made up of 17 amino acids. Trimming at V came to 0 bases and at J to 5 bases, leaving 4 bases not matched to a gene. The germline V gene encodes CDR1 DFQATT and CDR2 SNEGSKA (reference sequence). The chain's CDR3 is CSARDPGTSGGTGELFF. CDR3 DNA sequence: TGCAGTGCTAGAGACCCCGGGACTAGCGGGGGGACCGGGGAGCTGTTTTTT.

This clonotype was counted ten times or more. The chain recombines TRBV5-1 with TRBJ2-7; the match to TRBD1 covers 7 bases. The germline CDR1 and CDR2 sequences are SGHRS and YFSETQ. The V segment lost 4 bases and the J segment 4 bases; nucleotides outside the gene matches: 11. This CDR3 contains 15 residues. CDR3 in DNA: TGCGCCAGCAGCCTAAACAGACAGGGTGGTTACGAGCAGTACTTC. Its translation: CASSLNRQGGYEQYF.

The chain is built from TRBV6-6 and TRBJ1-4; 9 bases agree with TRBD1. Germline values: CDR1 MNHNY, CDR2 SVGAGI (reference sequence). J gave up 7 bases and V 5 bases, and 2 bases lay outside the gene matches. The length of the CDR3 is 13 residues. CDR3 amino acids: CASSDRGGEKLFF. CDR3 DNA sequence: TGTGCCAGCAGTGACAGGGGGGGTGAAAAACTGTTTTTT.

This CDR3 is CASSILARGQVGQPQHF. The CDR3 DNA sequence: TGTGCCAGTAGTATATTGGCCAGGGGGCAGGTAGGACAGCCCCAGCATTTT. The chain has TRBV19 and TRBJ1-5; 8 positions match TRBD1. J was trimmed by 7 bases and V by 2 bases; bases with no gene match: 13. CDR1 is LNHDA and CDR2 is SQIVND in the germline V gene (reference sequence). The CDR3 sequence is 17 residues long.

This clonotype was observed many times. V usage is TRBV5-6 and J usage is TRBJ1-1, with a possible D match to TRBD1 (5 bases). The CDR3 extends over 16 amino acids. Trimming took off 2 bases at V and 0 bases at J, with 14 bases between the two ends. Germline CDR1 reads SGHDT; CDR2 reads YYEEEE. This CDR3 is CASSFWSGTVNTEAFF. CDR3 DNA sequence: TGTGCCAGCAGCTTTTGGTCCGGGACGGTGAACACTGAAGCTTTCTTT.

This clonotype was found many times. This chain links TRBV6-5 with TRBJ2-2; TRBD1 matches 9 bases. The trim removed 3 bases at V and 3 bases at J, leaving 5 bases unmatched. Per the germline V gene, CDR1 is MNHEY and CDR2 is SVGAGI. The CDR3 is 16 residues long. CDR3 sequence: CASSYEQGADTGELFF. In DNA, the CDR3 is TGTGCCAGCAGTTATGAACAGGGGGCTGACACCGGGGAGCTGTTTTTT.

The chain carries TRBV28 and TRBJ2-5; 8 bases are a match to TRBD2. The junction had 18 bases not matched to a gene; V was cut back by 6 bases and J by 0 bases. The CDR3 is made up of 19 amino acids. Germline V gene data show CDR1 as MDHEN and CDR2 as SYDVKM. The CDR3 DNA reads as TGTGCCAGCAGCTCCACCGGACTAGCCGGGGGAATGTACCAAGAGACCCAGTACTTC. Translating it yields CASSSTGLAGGMYQETQYF.

This rearrangement joins TRBV9 to TRBJ1-5, with TRBD1 identical over 10 bases. CDR1 is SGDLS and CDR2 is YYNGEE in the germline V gene. This CDR3 contains 15 residues. V gave up 5 bases and J gave up 5 bases; unmatched junction bases: 7. CDR3 in amino acids: CASSGTGDRYQPQHF. The CDR3, as DNA: TGTGCCAGCAGTGGGACAGGGGATAGATATCAGCCCCAGCATTTT.

V is TRBV5-1 and J is TRBJ1-2, with D unclear. The germline V gene has CDR1 SGHRS and CDR2 YFSETQ. CDR3 length: 14 residues. The V end was cut by 0 bases, the J end by 3 bases, with 9 bases between. The CDR3 coding sequence is TGCGCCAGCAGCTTGGCGGACGGGGACTATGGCTACACCTTC. This gives the protein CASSLADGDYGYTF.

This clonotype was counted at least ten times. The chain couples TRBV7-9 to TRBJ2-1, with a weak D call TRBD1 (6 bases). The V end was cut by 6 bases, the J end by 6 bases, with 12 bases between. This CDR3 is built from 13 residues. Germline values: CDR1 SEHNR, CDR2 FQNEAQ (reference sequence). CDR3 sequence reads: CASRHRVVNEQFF. CDR3 DNA sequence: TGTGCCAGCAGGCACAGGGTTGTCAATGAGCAGTTCTTC. The full variable domain, rest sourced from reference TRBV7-9 and TRBJ2-1, is DTGVSQNPRHKITKRGQNVTFRCDPISEHNRLYWYRQTLGQGPEFLTYFQNEAQLEKSRLLSDRFSAERPKGSFSTLEIQRTEQGDSAMYLCASRHRVVNEQFFGPGTRLTVL.

This clonotype has a count of ten or more. The chain has TRBV10-1 and TRBJ1-1, with D unresolved. Germline values: CDR1 WNHNN, CDR2 SYGVQD (reference sequence). V dropped 2 bases and J dropped 4 bases, with 8 bases sitting between them. The CDR3 covers 13 residues. This CDR3 is CASSEDLLTEAFF. CDR3 bases: TGCGCCAGCAGTGAGGACCTGCTCACTGAAGCTTTCTTT.

This clonotype was counted a few times. The J gene is TRBJ1-2, the V gene TRBV5-1; 10 bases fit TRBD1. The CDR3 sequence is 15 residues long. Unmatched junction bases numbered 7, after V lost 0 bases and J lost 8 bases. Per the germline V gene, CDR1 is SGHRS and CDR2 is YFSETQ. CDR3 sequence (DNA): TGCGCCAGCAGCTTGGTCCGACAGGGGGCTAACGGCTACACCTTC. Its translation is CASSLVRQGANGYTF. The full variable domain, in which reference TRBV5-1 and TRBJ1-2 provide the parts outside the CDR3, is KAGVTQTPRYLIKTRGQQVTLSCSPISGHRSVSWYQQTPGQGLQFLFEYFSETQRNKGNFPGRFSGRQFSNSRSEMNVSTLELGDSALYLCASSLVRQGANGYTFGSGTRLTVV.

The chain uses TRBV9 and TRBJ2-2; the match to TRBD1 covers 8 bases. The ends lost 3 bases at V and 3 bases at J; junction bases unmatched: 4. Germline CDR1 is SGDLS and CDR2 is YYNGEE. This CDR3 contains 15 residues. The CDR3 reads CASSGTGGYTGELFF. CDR3 coding DNA: TGTGCCAGCAGCGGCACAGGGGGGTACACCGGGGAGCTGTTTTTT. The full variable domain, completed using reference TRBV9 and TRBJ2-2, is DSGVTQTPKHLITATGQRVTLRCSPRSGDLSVYWYQQSLDQGLQFLIQYYNGEERAKGNILERFSAQQFPDLHSELNLSSLELGDSALYFCASSGTGGYTGELFFGEGSRLTVL.

The rearrangement joins TRBV6-6 to TRBJ2-5; D is perhaps TRBD1 or TRBD2 (5 bases each). The CDR3 runs 16 residues. The germline gives CDR1 MNHNY, CDR2 SVGAGI (reference sequence). V lost 2 bases to trimming and J lost 6 bases, with 19 bases between them. The DNA for the CDR3 is TGTGCCAGCAGTTACCTTTCCGGTACGGGACGGAAGACCCAGTACTTC. Its protein is CASSYLSGTGRKTQYF.

This clonotype has just a few counts. V and J are TRBV14 and TRBJ1-2; no firm D call. This CDR3 contains 14 residues. Germline CDR1 and CDR2: SGHDN and FVKESK. Trimming removed 1 base from V and 5 bases from J, with 11 bases in between. The CDR3 spells CASSQGLQQYGYTF. In nucleotides, the CDR3 is TGTGCCAGCAGCCAAGGGTTGCAGCAATATGGCTACACCTTC.

This clonotype was observed at least ten times. V and J are TRBV11-3 and TRBJ2-3, with a tentative D call TRBD1 (6 bases). Germline CDR1 reads SGHNT; CDR2 reads YENEEA. V lost 5 bases and J 0 bases, leaving 15 bases between the germline ends. The CDR3 contains 16 residues. The CDR3, as DNA: TGTGCCAGCAGCACAAGACAGGATACTAGCACAGATACGCAGTATTTT. This encodes CASSTRQDTSTDTQYF.

This clonotype has at least ten counts. V gene TRBV7-2 combines with J gene TRBJ1-6; 7 positions agree with TRBD1. CDR3 length equals 18 residues. V lost 3 bases and J lost 7; bases outside the gene matches: 15. Germline V gives CDR1 SGHTA, CDR2 FQGNSA. The CDR3 is CASSFTRPYSGGNSPLHF. In nucleotides, the CDR3 is TGTGCCAGCAGCTTCACACGGCCTTACTCAGGGGGAAATTCACCCCTCCACTTT.

This clonotype was counted ten times or more. The chain recombines TRBV6-2 or TRBV6-3 with TRBJ2-3; TRBD2 matches 12 bases. Looked up from germline, CDR1 is MNHEY and CDR2 is SVGEGT. With 7 bases clipped from V and 9 bases from J, the junction kept 17 bases outside the gene matches. CDR3 length equals 17 residues. Written as DNA, the CDR3 is TGTGCCAGCACCTTAAGCCTAGCGGGGGGGCCCGGGAGAACGCAGTATTTT. This sequence encodes CASTLSLAGGPGRTQYF.

This clonotype has a handful of counts. The chain has TRBV5-6 and TRBJ2-7; D call uncertain. Germline V gene lookup returns CDR1 SGHDT and CDR2 YYEEEE. This CDR3 has 16 amino acids. Trimming shortened V by 3 bases and J by 3 bases, and 19 bases separated the two germline ends. The CDR3 region is CASSSRPTRLLYEQYF. Written as DNA, the CDR3 is TGTGCCAGCAGCTCCAGGCCAACCCGACTCCTCTACGAGCAGTACTTC.

There are many counts of this clonotype. The chain employs TRBV6-5 and TRBJ1-1, with TRBD1 matching over 8 bases. With 0 bases clipped from V and 5 bases from J, the junction kept 5 bases outside the gene matches. This CDR3 contains 15 residues. The V gene's germline CDR1 is MNHEY and CDR2 SVGAGI. The CDR3 region has the DNA TGTGCCAGCAGTTACTCCGGCAGGGGGCTTACTGAAGCTTTCTTT. It codes for CASSYSGRGLTEAFF.